This T cell receptor beta chain was sequenced in a study of shared clonotypes between healthy human individuals. Researchers divided each subset's genomic DNA evenly across several immunoSEQ plates. Some clones are missing from TCRdb's copy, which holds only in-frame ones; the method was immunoSEQ multiplex PCR. This sample has about 820,000 clones; nearly 95% occur once, and the top ten carry 24%. This clone came up once. CD45RO-negative, CCR7-positively selected cells formed the naive CD8 fraction, excluding terminally differentiated effector memory CD45RA+ cells. Every one of the donors was a Caucasian adult that lived in Nashville, Tennessee. V trimming: 3 bases; J trimming: 1 base; junction bases outside the gene matches: 3. The CDR3 covers 14 residues. The germline V gene has CDR1 MGHRA and CDR2 YSYEKL.

The sample was naive CD8+ T cells sorted from blood. This TCR derives from a man aged 30-40 years in good health. The chain employs TRBV4-1 and TRBJ2-7; TRBD2 matches 7 bases. CDR3 sequence: CASSHWGLSYEQYF. Written as DNA, the CDR3 is TGCGCCAGCAGCCATTGGGGACTATCCTACGAGCAGTACTTC.